A selection of T cell receptor beta chains follows, all from one sample in a study of blood T cell repertoires in COVID-19. The assay was immunoSEQ multiplex PCR, and TCRdb's table has in-frame clones only and misses some. The table has some 100,000 clones, around 90% seen once. The material sequenced was peripheral blood. Receptors originate from a human donor in a cohort sampled during active COVID-19. Each CDR3 is given with its conserved first and last residue. D genes are given only for firm matches. Clone size is not always given. Where it is, it says once, few, many or a class for expanded clones.

V gene	D gene	J gene	clone size	CDR3 DNA	CDR3 protein
TRBV13	-	TRBJ2-7	-	TGTGCCAGCAGCTTAGTTGCGGGGCCGAAGCTCTCCTACGAGCAGTACTTC	CASSLVAGPKLSYEQYF
TRBV9	TRBD1	TRBJ1-2	-	TGTGCCAGCAGCGTAAAAAGACAGGGTCCCTACACCTTC	CASSVKRQGPYTF
TRBV14	-	TRBJ2-7	-	TGTGCCAGCAGCCAAGTGGCAGGGGAGTCCTACGAGCAGTACTTC	CASSQVAGESYEQYF
TRBV11-3	TRBD1	TRBJ2-2	-	TGTGCCAGCAGCTTAGCCGAGACAGGGAGCAGCGGGGAGCTGTTTTTT	CASSLAETGSSGELFF
TRBV28	-	TRBJ1-1	-	TGTGCCAGCACACTAGTAGACGGTGGTGAAGCTTTCTTT	CASTLVDGGEAFF
TRBV24-1	TRBD2	TRBJ2-3	-	TGTGCCACCAGTGATTCGGTACTAGCGGGAGCAGATACGCAGTATTTT	CATSDSVLAGADTQYF
TRBV27	TRBD1	TRBJ1-3	once	TGTGCCAGCGAGAGGGGAACGGGACAGGGGAACTCTGGAAACACCATATATTTT	CASERGTGQGNSGNTIYF
TRBV5-1	-	TRBJ1-2	-	TGCGCCAGCAGCGAGCGGCCTGAAGTACTTTATGGCTACACCTTC	CASSERPEVLYGYTF
TRBV30	TRBD1	TRBJ2-1	-	TGTGCCTGGAGTGTCTTGGACAGGGTGTCCAAAGAGCAGTTCTTC	CAWSVLDRVSKEQFF
TRBV4-1	TRBD1	TRBJ1-6	-	TGCGCCAGCAGCCAAGATCTTGGACAGGGCGATTCACCCCTCCACTTT	CASSQDLGQGDSPLHF
TRBV5-4	-	TRBJ1-3	once	TGTGCCAGCAGCTTTTTTCCCGGGGGAAACACCATATATTTT	CASSFFPGGNTIYF
TRBV7-9	-	TRBJ2-4	few	TGTGCCATCGACGACAGGGGCCTAACGGGGGGAGCCAAAAACATTCAGTACTTC	CAIDDRGLTGGAKNIQYF
TRBV7-6	TRBD2	TRBJ2-7	-	TGTGCCAGCAGCTTAGGGTCCGCGGGAGCGGGAGAGCAGTACTTC	CASSLGSAGAGEQYF
TRBV28	-	TRBJ1-1	-	TGTGCCAGCAGACCCGATACAGGGAGAACTGAAGCTTTCTTT	CASRPDTGRTEAFF
TRBV6-5	TRBD2	TRBJ2-1	-	TGTGCCAGCAGTCAGATGACTAGCGGGAGAGGTGAGCAGTTCTTC	CASSQMTSGRGEQFF
TRBV20-1	-	TRBJ2-3	-	TGCAGTGCTAGTTGGGAGGGCACAGATACGCAGTATTTT	CSASWEGTDTQYF
TRBV11-2	-	TRBJ2-3	-	TGTGCCAGCAGCCCCATTCTGGAAGGGAGGTTAATCCCCACAGATACGCAGTATTTT	CASSPILEGRLIPTDTQYF
TRBV6-6	-	TRBJ2-7	-	TGTGCCAGCAGTTACTCGGTTTCGGGATCGGGGGAGCAGTACTTC	CASSYSVSGSGEQYF
TRBV28	-	TRBJ1-2	few	TGTGCCAGCAGTTCTCGTGCAGGGCGCCCTAACTATGGCTACACCTTC	CASSSRAGRPNYGYTF
TRBV11-2	-	TRBJ1-3	once	TGTGCCAGCAGCAACTATGTGTCCTCTGGAAACACCATATATTTT	CASSNYVSSGNTIYF